The rows below give T cell receptor beta chains drawn from one sample of a study of T cells after yellow fever vaccination. TCRdb ran MiXCR on the 5' RACE reads and lists one entry per CDR3 protein. The data show 300,000 to 350,000 distinct CDR3 sequences, 3.5% to 4.5% seen once. Sequenced here: PBMCs, sampled 5 days after the yellow fever booster vaccination. These receptors were taken from a man aged 18 to 35 who received the YFV17D yellow fever vaccine. Both conserved end residues are part of each CDR3. Fields, in order: clone size, D gene, CDR3 length, J gene, V gene, CDR3 DNA, CDR3 protein. A D gene is named only where the DNA matches it firmly. Only some rows state a clone size, as once, few, many or a class for expanded clones.

-,TRBD2,16,TRBJ2-1,TRBV4-1,TGCGCCAGCAGCCAAGGTCCAGCGGGGGGATACAATGAGCAGTTCTTC,CASSQGPAGGYNEQFF
-,-,15,TRBJ1-5,TRBV3-1,TGTGCCAGCAGCCGGTGGTTTGGGAGGGGTCAGCCCCAGCATTTT,CASSRWFGRGQPQHF
many,-,13,TRBJ2-1,TRBV18,TGTGCCAGCTCACTGAGGACGGACAATGAGCAGTTCTTC,CASSLRTDNEQFF
few,TRBD2,15,TRBJ2-7,TRBV19,TGTGCCAGTAGTATCTTGACTAGCGGGAGCTACGAGCAGTACTTC,CASSILTSGSYEQYF
many,TRBD1,12,TRBJ1-6,TRBV5-1,TGCGCCAGTGGGACAGGAAATTCACCCCTCCACTTT,CASGTGNSPLHF
-,-,14,TRBJ1-1,TRBV10-3,TGTGCCATCAAGAGATCGACAACGAACACTGAAGCTTTCTTT,CAIKRSTTNTEAFF
-,TRBD1,12,TRBJ2-7,TRBV7-9,TGTGCCAGCAGCTTGACAGGGACGGCGGAGTACTTC,CASSLTGTAEYF
-,-,15,TRBJ1-1,TRBV12-3/TRBV12-4,TGTGCCAGCAGTTTAAGGGGGACCGTCCCCACTGAAGCTTTCTTT,CASSLRGTVPTEAFF
-,-,15,TRBJ2-1,TRBV11-1,TGTGCCAGCGGCCGTACGGGCTATGGTTACAATGAGCAGTTCTTC,CASGRTGYGYNEQFF
many,-,15,TRBJ2-2,TRBV7-2,TGTGCCAGCAGCTTAGCGAAAATCAACACCGGGGAGCTGTTTTTT,CASSLAKINTGELFF
-,TRBD2,12,TRBJ2-1,TRBV10-3,TGTGCCACCGGACTAGCGGGGGGGCTGGAGTTCTTC,CATGLAGGLEFF
few,TRBD1,16,TRBJ2-3,TRBV14,TGTGCCAGCAGCCGATGGACAGGGGTGAACACAGATACGCAGTATTTT,CASSRWTGVNTDTQYF
many,-,14,TRBJ1-5,TRBV5-1,TGCGCCAGCAGTACAGGGCAGCCGAATCAGCCCCAGCATTTT,CASSTGQPNQPQHF
few,TRBD2,16,TRBJ2-5,TRBV5-4,TGTGCCAGCAGCTTAGGTAGCGGGGACGGCCAAGAGACCCAGTACTTC,CASSLGSGDGQETQYF
-,-,12,TRBJ1-5,TRBV20-1,TGCAGTGCTAGAGGCCAGAATCAGCCCCAGCATTTT,CSARGQNQPQHF
-,-,15,TRBJ2-4,TRBV5-1,TGCGCCAGCAGCTTGGGTTATCTAGCCAAAAACATTCAGTACTTC,CASSLGYLAKNIQYF
many,-,13,TRBJ2-5,TRBV29-1,TGCAGCGTTGTGGAGGGTAGGGTCGAGACCCAGTACTTC,CSVVEGRVETQYF
few,TRBD2,18,TRBJ2-1,TRBV6-5,TGTGCCAGCAGTTATTCGGGAAACTTAGCGGGGGGATACAATGAGCAGTTCTTC,CASSYSGNLAGGYNEQFF
many,TRBD2,15,TRBJ2-1,TRBV5-1,TGCGCCAGCAGCCTATCCGGACTAGCGGGGGGCGAGCAGTTCTTC,CASSLSGLAGGEQFF
-,-,15,TRBJ2-1,TRBV7-3,TGTGCCAGCAGCCTCCAGGTTAGCTCCTACAATGAGCAGTTCTTC,CASSLQVSSYNEQFF
many,-,17,TRBJ1-5,TRBV7-8,TGTGCCAGCAGCTTAATTCACCAGGGTAGACGTTTTCAGCCCCAGCATTTT,CASSLIHQGRRFQPQHF
few,TRBD1,15,TRBJ2-7,TRBV14,TGTGCCAGCAGCCATAGGACAGGGGGCTCCTACGAGCAGTACTTC,CASSHRTGGSYEQYF
-,-,16,TRBJ2-3,TRBV6-2/TRBV6-3,TGTGCCAGCAGCCGTAGAGGACTAACCGGCACAGATACGCAGTATTTT,CASSRRGLTGTDTQYF
few,-,11,TRBJ2-7,TRBV20-1,TGCAGTGCCCTTGACCTCTACGAGCAGTACTTC,CSALDLYEQYF
-,TRBD1,13,TRBJ2-7,TRBV12-3/TRBV12-4,TGTGCCAGCAGTTTCGGGACAGGGCTCGAGCAGTACTTC,CASSFGTGLEQYF
-,TRBD1,14,TRBJ2-3,TRBV15,TGTGCCACCAGAGGCGAACTGACAGGGGAAGGGCAGTATTTT,CATRGELTGEGQYF
-,-,13,TRBJ2-4,TRBV5-1,TGCGCCAGCAGCTTGGACAGCCTAAACATTCAGTACTTC,CASSLDSLNIQYF
few,-,13,TRBJ2-1,TRBV7-7,TGTGCTAGCAGCACCGGCCCCTTCGGTGAGCAGTTCTTC,CASSTGPFGEQFF
many,TRBD2,15,TRBJ2-7,TRBV7-8,TGTGCCAGCAGCTACGGGACTAGCGGGGTCTACGAGCAGTACTTC,CASSYGTSGVYEQYF
few,-,13,TRBJ1-2,TRBV12-3/TRBV12-4,TGTGCCAGCGGGCCGGCCCCTAACTATGGCTACACCTTC,CASGPAPNYGYTF
few,TRBD1,14,TRBJ2-3,TRBV18,TGTGCCAGCTCACGACCGACAGGGCCAGATACGCAGTATTTT,CASSRPTGPDTQYF
few,-,14,TRBJ2-5,TRBV6-4,TGTGCCAGCAGTGACTATGGAGGGAAGGAGACCCAGTACTTC,CASSDYGGKETQYF
few,TRBD2,15,TRBJ2-7,TRBV4-1,TGCGCCAGCAGCCAAGTGGCTAGCGGGCGCTACGAGCAGTACTTC,CASSQVASGRYEQYF
-,-,14,TRBJ2-2,TRBV7-2,TGTGCCAGCAGCTTAGATCGCCTGTCCGGGGAGCTGTTTTTT,CASSLDRLSGELFF
few,-,14,TRBJ1-6,TRBV5-1,TGCGCCAGCAGCGTCAGCACTACTGGATCACCCCTCCACTTT,CASSVSTTGSPLHF
-,-,15,TRBJ2-2,TRBV5-1,TGCGCCAGCTCCGAGAACGGGGTGCGGGGCGGGGAGCTGTTTTTT,CASSENGVRGGELFF
many,-,15,TRBJ2-3,TRBV7-2,TGTGCCAGCAGCTTAGGAGGGCGAGGGACAGATACGCAGTATTTT,CASSLGGRGTDTQYF
-,TRBD1,14,TRBJ2-2,TRBV2,TGTGCCAGCGTCCGGGACAGGGGGGCCGGGGAGCTGTTTTTT,CASVRDRGAGELFF
few,-,15,TRBJ1-5,TRBV29-1,TGCAGCGTCTCCGGGGGTTTAAGGGGCAATCAGCCCCAGCATTTT,CSVSGGLRGNQPQHF
many,-,14,TRBJ2-3,TRBV5-4,TGTGCCAGCAGCCGCCGGGAAGGCACAGATACGCAGTATTTT,CASSRREGTDTQYF
many,-,14,TRBJ2-7,TRBV10-3,TGTGCCATACGAGCCCAGGGTCCCTCCTACGAGCAGTACTTC,CAIRAQGPSYEQYF
many,TRBD1,14,TRBJ1-4,TRBV5-1,TGCGCCAGCAGCCTCGACAGGGAGAAGTCAAAACTGTTTTTT,CASSLDREKSKLFF
many,TRBD1,14,TRBJ2-5,TRBV9,TGTGCCAGCAGCGTATGGGGGACAGGAGAGACCCAGTACTTC,CASSVWGTGETQYF
many,-,12,TRBJ1-6,TRBV28,TGTGCCAGCAAGAGCGGTCATTCACCCCTCCACTTT,CASKSGHSPLHF
-,-,15,TRBJ2-1,TRBV5-1,TGCGCCAGCAGCCCCCTCGGACTACCGGGGCGGGAGCAGTTCTTC,CASSPLGLPGREQFF
-,-,15,TRBJ1-5,TRBV27,TGTGCCAGCAGTTTCGGCAGAAATAGCAATCAGCCCCAGCATTTT,CASSFGRNSNQPQHF
few,-,13,TRBJ2-1,TRBV20-1,TGCAGTGCTAGAGACCAGCCCGGGCCTGAGCAGTTCTTC,CSARDQPGPEQFF
-,TRBD1,16,TRBJ1-6,TRBV7-8,TGTGCCAGCAGCTTAGGAACAGGGGGGTTTAATTCACCCCTCCACTTT,CASSLGTGGFNSPLHF
many,-,12,TRBJ2-5,TRBV7-3,TGTGCCACCTCTTACAGACAAGAGACCCAGTACTTC,CATSYRQETQYF
few,-,15,TRBJ1-1,TRBV4-3,TGCGCCAGCAGCCCCGAGGTGTTGAGGAACACTGAAGCTTTCTTT,CASSPEVLRNTEAFF
many,TRBD2,15,TRBJ2-3,TRBV4-1,TGCGCCAGCAGCCAAGAATTGACTAGCCAGGATACGCAGTATTTT,CASSQELTSQDTQYF
many,TRBD2,18,TRBJ2-2,TRBV12-3/TRBV12-4,TGTGCCAGCAGTCCGAGGACTAGCGGGGGTAGGAACACCGGGGAGCTGTTTTTT,CASSPRTSGGRNTGELFF
many,-,14,TRBJ1-1,TRBV15,TGTGCCACCAGCAGAGATCCAGCAGGCCCCGGGGCTTTCTTT,CATSRDPAGPGAFF
-,TRBD1,14,TRBJ1-4,TRBV12-3/TRBV12-4,TGTGCCAGCAGGCTGACAGGGGATAATGAAAAACTGTTTTTT,CASRLTGDNEKLFF
many,-,17,TRBJ1-1,TRBV6-2/TRBV6-3,TGTGCCAGCAGTTACCCCTTCCGGTCCTTTGGGAACACTGAAGCTTTCTTT,CASSYPFRSFGNTEAFF
-,-,13,TRBJ1-5,TRBV20-1,TGCAGTGCTAGAGATTTCCGGAATCAGCCCCAGCATTTT,CSARDFRNQPQHF
many,TRBD1,13,TRBJ1-1,TRBV10-2,TGCGCCAGCCTACAGGGGATGAACACTGAAGCTTTCTTT,CASLQGMNTEAFF
-,-,14,TRBJ1-2,TRBV6-6,TGTGCCAGCAGTCCCCCGAGGCAGGGCTATGGCTACACCTTC,CASSPPRQGYGYTF
many,-,15,TRBJ1-2,TRBV20-1,TGCAGTGCTAGAGGCGGGACCGAGAAGTTCTATGGCTACACCTTC,CSARGGTEKFYGYTF
-,TRBD1,14,TRBJ1-1,TRBV5-1,TGCGCCAGCAGCACCACAGGGACAGACACTGAAGCTTTCTTT,CASSTTGTDTEAFF